The 28 T cell receptor beta chains below all came from one sample that was sequenced in a study of blood T cell repertoires in COVID-19. Sequencing was performed with immunoSEQ multiplex PCR; in TCRdb, only in-frame clones are kept and a portion is missing. The data contain under 300,000 clones, more than 80% of them seen just once; the ten biggest clones take up 2% to 2.5%. Sequenced sample: peripheral blood. These receptors all stem from a man aged 30 to 45 who had recovered from COVID-19.

The V gene is TRBV12-3 or TRBV12-4, the J gene TRBJ1-6; no firm D call. Trimming removed 7 bases at V and 10 bases at J, with 11 bases between. This CDR3 comprises 12 residues. The CDR3 here is CASTLGLSPLHF. The CDR3 nucleotides are TGTGCCAGCACTCTAGGTCTCTCACCCCTCCACTTT.

This clone is termed large. The chain couples TRBV29-1 to TRBJ1-4; 7 nucleotides align to TRBD1. Germline V gene lookup returns CDR1 SQVTM and CDR2 ANQGSEA. CDR3 length equals 14 residues. V lost 6 bases and J lost 0; bases outside the gene matches: 4. The chain's CDR3 is CSVAGTATNEKLFF. The CDR3 region has the DNA TGCAGCGTCGCCGGGACAGCAACTAATGAAAAACTGTTTTTT.

The V call is TRBV29-1, the J call TRBJ1-1, with 8 bases lining up with TRBD1. Germline loops: CDR1 SQVTM, CDR2 ANQGSEA. J lost 4 bases, V lost 3 bases, and 10 bases had no gene match. CDR3 size: 15 residues. The CDR3 DNA follows: TGCAGCGTTGATTTGGGCAGGGGGCTTGGCACTGAAGCTTTCTTT. Protein: CSVDLGRGLGTEAFF.

The rearrangement joins TRBV24-1 to TRBJ1-5; 8 bases are a match to TRBD1. The CDR3 sequence is 16 residues long. Trimming took 7 bases from V and 1 from J; bases not matched to a gene: 8. CDR1 is KGHDR, CDR2 SFDVKD, per germline. The CDR3 loop is CATSAGQGTSNQPQHF. CDR3 bases: TGTGCCACCAGCGCTGGACAGGGCACGAGCAATCAGCCCCAGCATTTT.

Here the CDR3 reads CATSDPGQGSPYEQYF. CDR3 coding DNA: TGTGCCACCAGTGACCCGGGACAGGGGTCTCCCTACGAGCAGTACTTC. The chain has TRBV24-1 and TRBJ2-7; 10 nucleotides match TRBD1. With 4 bases clipped from V and 2 bases from J, the junction kept 7 bases outside the gene matches. The germline V gene encodes CDR1 KGHDR and CDR2 SFDVKD. This CDR3 spans 16 amino acids.

In DNA, the CDR3 is TGTGCCAGCAGTGACTCCGGGACTAGCGGGGGGTATGTCAATGAGCAGTTCTTC. This encodes CASSDSGTSGGYVNEQFF. The gene calls are TRBV6-4 and TRBJ2-1; 15 positions agree with TRBD2. J was trimmed by 6 bases and V by 0 bases; bases with no gene match: 6. CDR1 is MRHNA, CDR2 SNTAGT, per germline. The CDR3 sequence is 18 residues long.

J is TRBJ1-3 and V is TRBV7-2, with TRBD1 as a possible D gene (5 bases). CDR3 length: 15 residues. V was trimmed by 1 base and J by 0 bases, leaving 7 bases between them. The germline V gene has CDR1 SGHTA and CDR2 FQGNSA. The CDR3 DNA reads TGTGCCAGCAGCTTAGTGGGACTCTCTGGAAACACCATATATTTT. This codes for CASSLVGLSGNTIYF.

The chain uses TRBV11-2 and TRBJ1-1; 8 bases agree with TRBD1. The V gene end was trimmed by 1 base and the J gene end by 0 bases; junction bases not matched to a gene: 10. Germline V gene data show CDR1 as SGHAT and CDR2 as FQNNGV. The CDR3 is 18 residues long. The CDR3 DNA reads as TGTGCCAGCAGCTTAGGTGGCAGGGGGCGCAGGGTGAACACTGAAGCTTTCTTT. Its translation is CASSLGGRGRRVNTEAFF.

The chain has TRBV2 and TRBJ2-5, with 9 bases identical to TRBD1. The V segment lost 2 bases and the J segment 4 bases; nucleotides outside the gene matches: 5. Germline assignment: CDR1 SNHLY and CDR2 FYNNEI. The CDR3 contains 15 residues. The CDR3 sequence: CASSELGQGLETQYF. The CDR3 nucleotides are TGTGCCAGCAGTGAACTGGGACAGGGACTAGAGACCCAGTACTTC.

The CDR3 nucleotides read TGTGCCAGCAGTTTCAGGAAAAATATGGTCCACACCTTC. It specifies CASSFRKNMVHTF. The chain couples TRBV12-3 or TRBV12-4 to TRBJ1-2; D is undetermined. There are 13 residues in the CDR3. Trimming took 3 bases from V and 12 from J, leaving 17 bases between them.

The chain combines TRBV19 with TRBJ2-7; the match to TRBD1 covers 10 bases. Per germline, CDR1 LNHDA and CDR2 SQIVND (reference sequence). The J segment lost 2 bases and the V segment lost 6 bases, leaving 13 bases of the junction unmatched. The CDR3 extends over 17 amino acids. This CDR3 is CASSLGQGQTGPYEQYF. In nucleotides, the CDR3 is TGTGCCAGTAGCTTGGGACAGGGGCAGACCGGGCCCTACGAGCAGTACTTC.

The chain employs TRBV13 and TRBJ2-3; 8 bases are shared with TRBD1. CDR3 length: 16 residues. V gave up 5 bases and J gave up 1 base; unmatched junction bases: 8. Germline CDR1 PRHDT, CDR2 FYEKMQ (reference sequence). The DNA of the CDR3 is TGTGCCAGCAGCCGCTGGACAGGGCCGGGCACAGATACGCAGTATTTT. It yields the protein CASSRWTGPGTDTQYF.

V and J are TRBV4-3 and TRBJ2-1; 10 bases match TRBD2. CDR1 and CDR2 (germline): LGHNA, YSLEER. This CDR3 is 16 amino acids long. V shed 4 bases and J 7 bases; nucleotides not matched to a gene: 10. This chain's CDR3 is CASSREAGGRMNEQFF. DNA of the CDR3: TGCGCCAGCAGCCGAGAAGCGGGGGGGCGAATGAATGAGCAGTTCTTC.

The chain uses TRBV28 and TRBJ2-7; TRBD2 is a possible D gene (5 bases). From germline, CDR1 is MDHEN and CDR2 SYDVKM. This CDR3 has 14 residues. V lost 6 bases to trimming and J lost 0 bases, with 12 bases between them. CDR3 nucleotides: TGTGCCAGCAGCCCGACGGGGAGCTCCTACGAGCAGTACTTC. This encodes CASSPTGSSYEQYF.

The chain recombines TRBV2 with TRBJ1-2; TRBD1 aligns across 8 bases. The CDR3 totals 15 residues. The trim removed 10 bases at V and 4 bases at J, leaving 14 bases unmatched. Germline V CDR1 and CDR2: SNHLY, FYNNEI. In nucleotides, the CDR3 is TGTGCCATGCTAGCTAAGACAGGGGCGAGCTATGGCTACACCTTC. Protein: CAMLAKTGASYGYTF.

This chain links TRBV5-1 with TRBJ2-2; tentatively, D is TRBD2 (7 bases). The V end was cut by 0 bases, the J end by 8 bases, with 11 bases between. In germline, CDR1 is SGHRS, CDR2 YFSETQ. The CDR3 contains 14 residues. The CDR3 is CASSLGGGLGELFF. The CDR3 coding sequence is TGCGCCAGCAGCTTGGGCGGGGGCCTGGGGGAGCTGTTTTTT. Variable domain in full (rest from reference TRBV5-1 and TRBJ2-2): KAGVTQTPRYLIKTRGQQVTLSCSPISGHRSVSWYQQTPGQGLQFLFEYFSETQRNKGNFPGRFSGRQFSNSRSEMNVSTLELGDSALYLCASSLGGGLGELFFGEGSRLTVL.

This chain links TRBV6-5 with TRBJ2-7; no clear D. With 0 bases removed from V and 3 bases from J, the gap between germline ends came to 15 bases. The CDR3 length is 16 residues. Germline V gene sequence: CDR1 MNHEY, CDR2 SVGAGI. The CDR3 spells CASSYSYLGDLYEQYF. As DNA, the CDR3 is TGTGCCAGCAGTTACTCCTACCTGGGCGACCTCTACGAGCAGTACTTC.

J is TRBJ2-7 and V is TRBV20-1; tentatively, D is TRBD1 (6 bases). From germline, CDR1 is DFQATT and CDR2 SNEGSKA (reference sequence). CDR3 length equals 13 residues. Trimming removed 3 bases at V and 7 bases at J, with 16 bases between. For the CDR3, the DNA is TGCAGTGCTAGTTACAGGGTGGAGCGGGAGCAGTACTTC. Translating it yields CSASYRVEREQYF.

The J gene is TRBJ1-1, the V gene TRBV6-6, with 9 bases identical to TRBD1. The CDR3 consists of 16 residues. Germline loops: CDR1 MNHNY, CDR2 SVGAGI (reference sequence). V trimming: 5 bases; J trimming: 1 base; junction bases outside the gene matches: 8. Here the CDR3 DNA reads TGTGCCAGCAGTCCAACCCCGGGACAGGGGAACACTGAAGCTTTCTTT. It translates to CASSPTPGQGNTEAFF.

The CDR3: CASSPVGTGITDTQYF. The CDR3 nucleotides read TGTGCCAGCAGCCCCGTTGGGACAGGGATTACAGATACGCAGTATTTT. The J gene is TRBJ2-3, the V gene TRBV7-2; 9 bases map to TRBD1. Germline CDR1 reads SGHTA; CDR2 reads FQGNSA. The CDR3 is made up of 16 amino acids. Trimming at V came to 5 bases and at J to 3 bases, leaving 9 bases not matched to a gene.

The chain recombines TRBV5-1 with TRBJ1-2, with 10 positions matching TRBD1. The germline V gene has CDR1 SGHRS and CDR2 YFSETQ. This CDR3 has 14 residues. The ends lost 9 bases at V and 5 bases at J; junction bases unmatched: 10. CDR3 residues: CATSPTGGEYGYTF. CDR3 DNA: TGCGCCACCTCACCGACAGGGGGCGAGTATGGCTACACCTTC.

This clone was seen only a few times. This chain uses TRBV10-3 with TRBJ2-7; 9 nucleotides match TRBD2. Germline values: CDR1 ENHRY, CDR2 SYGVKD. The CDR3 sequence is 15 residues long. The V gene end was trimmed by 3 bases and the J gene end by 2 bases; junction bases not matched to a gene: 5. CDR3 sequence (DNA): TGTGCCATCAGTGACATAGCGGGGGCAACCTACGAGCAGTACTTC. Amino acid sequence: CAISDIAGATYEQYF.

The chain combines TRBV6-2 or TRBV6-3 with TRBJ2-5; 9 positions agree with TRBD2. There are 15 residues in the CDR3. The V segment lost 5 bases and the J segment 3 bases; nucleotides outside the gene matches: 7. Germline CDR1 is MNHEY and CDR2 is SVGEGT. The CDR3 loop is CASSPGLAYEETQYF. In nucleotides, the CDR3 is TGTGCCAGCAGTCCGGGACTAGCATATGAAGAGACCCAGTACTTC.

The genes are TRBV11-2 and TRBJ2-7; tentative D call: TRBD1 (5 bases). Germline CDR1 and CDR2: SGHAT and FQNNGV. This CDR3 has 16 residues. V was trimmed by 0 bases and J by 6 bases, leaving 18 bases between them. Written as DNA, the CDR3 is TGTGCCAGCAGCTTAGAGCAGCCCAGGGTAGTTGGCGAGCAGTACTTC. It codes for CASSLEQPRVVGEQYF.

This clone was counted once. CDR3 in amino acids: CASSSGQFNQPQHF. DNA for the CDR3: TGTGCCAGCAGCTCCGGACAGTTCAATCAGCCCCAGCATTTT. This sequence joins TRBV12-1 and TRBJ1-5; TRBD1, the table's D call, lacks a check against the DNA. TRBV12-1 is a documented pseudogene. The CDR3 has 14 residues.

This clone has more than one count but fewer than ten. The junction shows a germline mismatch at one end, possibly a read error. The chain has TRBV6-2 or TRBV6-3 and TRBJ1-4, with D tentatively TRBD1 (5 bases). This CDR3 has 12 amino acids. The germline gives CDR1 MNHEY, CDR2 SVGEGT. DNA for the CDR3: TGTGCCAGCAGCCCCACTGGAAGACAGTGCGCTTTT. It yields the protein CASSPTGRQCAF.

The J gene is TRBJ2-3, the V gene TRBV7-9, with D unresolved. Trimming pared 4 bases from V and 5 bases from J, leaving 13 bases between. The CDR3 covers 14 residues. In germline, CDR1 is SEHNR, CDR2 FQNEAQ (reference sequence). The CDR3 spells CASSSSSPGDTQYF. DNA of the CDR3: TGTGCCAGCAGCTCTTCTTCGCCGGGAGATACGCAGTATTTT. Full variable domain (outside the CDR3, taken from reference TRBV7-9 and TRBJ2-3): DTGVSQNPRHKITKRGQNVTFRCDPISEHNRLYWYRQTLGQGPEFLTYFQNEAQLEKSRLLSDRFSAERPKGSFSTLEIQRTEQGDSAMYLCASSSSSPGDTQYFGPGTRLTVL.

The rearrangement uses TRBV18 and TRBJ1-2; the match to TRBD1 covers 7 bases. J gave up 4 bases and V 0 bases, and 2 bases lay outside the gene matches. The V gene's germline CDR1 is KGHSH and CDR2 LQKENI. This CDR3 has 14 amino acids. CDR3 nucleotides: TGTGCCAGCTCACCACCTGGGACAGCCTATGGCTACACCTTC. Protein: CASSPPGTAYGYTF.